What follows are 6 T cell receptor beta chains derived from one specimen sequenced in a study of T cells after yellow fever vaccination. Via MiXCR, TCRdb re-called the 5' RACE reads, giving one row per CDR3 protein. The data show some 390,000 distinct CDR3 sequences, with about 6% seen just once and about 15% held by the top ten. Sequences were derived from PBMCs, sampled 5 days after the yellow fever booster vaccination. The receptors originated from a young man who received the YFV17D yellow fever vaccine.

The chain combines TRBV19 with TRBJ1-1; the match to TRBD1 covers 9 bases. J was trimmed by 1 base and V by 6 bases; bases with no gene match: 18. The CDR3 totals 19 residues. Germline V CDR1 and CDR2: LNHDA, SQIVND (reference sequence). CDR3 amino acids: CASSRLDTGTGRTNTEAFF. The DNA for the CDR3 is TGTGCCAGTAGCCGTCTCGATACCGGGACAGGGAGGACGAACACTGAAGCTTTCTTT. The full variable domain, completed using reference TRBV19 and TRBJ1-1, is DGGITQSPKYLFRKEGQNVTLSCEQNLNHDAMYWYRQDPGQGLRLIYYSQIVNDFQKGDIAEGYSVSREKKESFPLTVTSAQKNPTAFYLCASSRLDTGTGRTNTEAFFGQGTRLTVV.

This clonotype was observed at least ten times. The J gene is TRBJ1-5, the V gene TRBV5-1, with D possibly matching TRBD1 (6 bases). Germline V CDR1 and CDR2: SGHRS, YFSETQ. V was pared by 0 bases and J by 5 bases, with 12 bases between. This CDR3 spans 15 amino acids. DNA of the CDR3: TGCGCCAGCAGCTTGGACGGGGACAAATATCAGCCCCAGCATTTT. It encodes CASSLDGDKYQPQHF.

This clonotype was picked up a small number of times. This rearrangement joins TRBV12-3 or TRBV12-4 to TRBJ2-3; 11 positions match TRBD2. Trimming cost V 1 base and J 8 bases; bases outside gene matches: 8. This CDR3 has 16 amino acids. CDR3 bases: TGTGCCAGCAGTTTAGAGATACTAGCGGGAGTGAGTACGCAGTATTTT. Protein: CASSLEILAGVSTQYF.

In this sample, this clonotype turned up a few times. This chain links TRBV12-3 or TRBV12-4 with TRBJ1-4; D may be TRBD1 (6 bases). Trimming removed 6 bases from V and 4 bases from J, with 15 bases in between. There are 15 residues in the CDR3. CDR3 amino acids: CASRRDRTHNEKLFF. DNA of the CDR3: TGTGCCAGCAGACGCGACAGGACTCATAATGAAAAACTGTTTTTT.

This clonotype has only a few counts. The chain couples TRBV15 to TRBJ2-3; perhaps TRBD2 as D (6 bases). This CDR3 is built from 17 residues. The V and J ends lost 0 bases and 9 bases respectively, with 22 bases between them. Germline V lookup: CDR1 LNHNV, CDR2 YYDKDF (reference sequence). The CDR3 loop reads CATSRDFPGRGTATQYF. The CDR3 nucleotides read TGTGCCACCAGCAGAGATTTTCCGGGACGCGGGACTGCCACGCAGTATTTT.

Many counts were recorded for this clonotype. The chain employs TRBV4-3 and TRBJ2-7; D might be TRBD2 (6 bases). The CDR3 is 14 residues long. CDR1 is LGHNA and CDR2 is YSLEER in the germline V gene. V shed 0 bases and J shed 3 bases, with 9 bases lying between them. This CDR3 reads CASSQDGTGYEQYF. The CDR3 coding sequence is TGCGCCAGCAGCCAAGATGGGACTGGCTACGAGCAGTACTTC.